This TCR beta chain derives from a study of T cell responses to AZD1222 COVID-19 vaccine. Study-wide results and limits: Mostly white British, mostly female donors; authors suggested clonal diversity may be underestimated.

This clone was seen only once. Its cognate antigen is unknown. CDR1 and CDR2 (germline): MGHRA, YSYEKL. The V end lost 1 base, the J end lost 4 bases, and 13 bases lay between the germline ends. The CDR3 is 15 amino acids. Measured with immunoSEQ multiplex PCR; TCRdb has only the in-frame clones, and not every one. This sample has over 70,000 clones, with approximately 89% found just once. V is TRBV4-1 and J is TRBJ2-5; a weak D match, TRBD2 (5 bases). The sequence derives from an adult who received the AZD1222 COVID-19 vaccine. The sample was peripheral blood, taken 28 days after the second AZD1222 dose. As DNA, the CDR3 is TGCGCCAGCAGCCAAGGGGAAACGGGATCAGAGACCCAGTACTTC. Its protein is CASSQGETGSETQYF.